The rows below give T cell receptor beta chains drawn from one sample of a study of shared clonotypes between healthy human individuals. TCRdb's copy holds only in-frame clones and misses some; the assay was immunoSEQ multiplex PCR. The sample has around 2,000,000 clones; about 92% are singletons. Sequences were obtained from naive CD8+ T cells from PBMCs. The receptors were sampled from a man in his late teens or twenties in good health. Some clones in this sample may be carry-over from other donors' samples. The CDR3 runs from the conserved cysteine through the conserved F or W. A D gene is named only where the DNA matches it firmly. Clone size appears in some rows only: once, few, many, or a class for an expanded clone.

-	TRBV7-9	-	TRBJ2-7	CASSPGTYEQYF	TGTGCCAGCAGCCCGGGGACCTACGAGCAGTACTTC
-	TRBV9	-	TRBJ2-7	CASSGPSDEQYF	TGTGCCAGCAGCGGACCTTCGGACGAGCAGTACTTC
-	TRBV27	-	TRBJ1-2	CASRGRGYTF	TGTGCCAGCAGGGGGCGGGGCTACACCTTC
once	TRBV27	-	TRBJ2-7	CASSLKGGSSYGQYF	TGTGCCAGCAGTTTAAAGGGCGGTAGCTCCTACGGGCAGTACTTC
-	TRBV28	TRBD1	TRBJ2-7	CASSLDRASRYEQYF	TGTGCCAGCAGCCTGGACAGGGCCTCCAGGTACGAGCAGTACTTC
-	TRBV7-9	-	TRBJ2-3	CASSSDKMEPTQYF	TGTGCCAGCAGCTCAGATAAAATGGAGCCCACGCAGTATTTT
once	TRBV28	-	TRBJ2-1	CASRPMGAYNEQFF	TGTGCCAGCAGACCGATGGGGGCCTACAATGAGCAGTTCTTC
-	TRBV7-9	TRBD2	TRBJ2-3	CASSLLRTSGKSLTDTQYF	TGTGCCAGCAGCTTACTGCGGACTAGCGGGAAAAGTCTTACAGATACGCAGTATTTT
-	TRBV5-6	-	TRBJ1-1	CASSGPGMNTEAFF	TGTGCCAGCAGCGGGCCGGGGATGAACACTGAAGCTTTCTTT
few	TRBV21-1	-	TRBJ1-4	CASSAGAGANEKLFF	TGTGCCAGCAGCGCAGGGGCCGGGGCGAATGAAAAACTGTTTTTT
-	TRBV29-1	-	TRBJ2-6	CSVDQGDGGANVLTF	TGCAGCGTCGATCAGGGCGACGGTGGGGCCAACGTCCTGACTTTC
-	TRBV27	-	TRBJ2-7	CASSSHPSSYEQYF	TGTGCCAGCAGTTCTCATCCGAGCTCCTACGAGCAGTACTTC
once	TRBV28	-	TRBJ2-7	CASSSYMTLDAYEQYF	TGTGCCAGCAGTTCTTACATGACTCTTGACGCCTACGAGCAGTACTTC
-	TRBV15	-	TRBJ1-3	CATSRPQGSGNTIYF	TGTGCCACCAGCAGACCACAGGGCTCTGGAAACACCATATATTTT
few	TRBV9	-	TRBJ2-2	CASSPRGTGELFF	TGTGCCAGCAGCCCCCGCGGCACCGGGGAGCTGTTTTTT
-	TRBV6-5	-	TRBJ1-1	CASSPGRNTEAFF	TGTGCCAGCAGCCCCGGGAGGAACACTGAAGCTTTCTTT
-	TRBV5-6	-	TRBJ1-2	CASSRDKNYYGYTF	TGTGCCAGCAGCCGGGACAAAAACTACTATGGCTACACCTTC
-	TRBV6-5	TRBD2	TRBJ2-3	CASSYQAGGLGDTQYF	TGTGCCAGCAGTTACCAAGCGGGAGGTCTGGGAGATACGCAGTATTTT
-	TRBV19	TRBD2	TRBJ2-1	CASSIFGGRANEQFF	TGTGCCAGTAGTATATTTGGCGGGAGGGCCAATGAGCAGTTCTTC
-	TRBV7-9	TRBD1	TRBJ2-7	CASSSPDRYEQYF	TGTGCCAGCAGCTCCCCGGACAGGTACGAGCAGTACTTC
-	TRBV7-9	-	TRBJ2-4	CASSWLEEGIQYF	TGTGCCAGCAGCTGGCTCGAAGAGGGCATTCAGTACTTC
-	TRBV27	-	TRBJ2-3	CASSPPGARALVGTQYF	TGTGCCAGCAGTCCCCCCGGAGCCAGGGCCCTAGTGGGTACGCAGTATTTT
once	TRBV7-2	-	TRBJ1-3	CASSLARGSGNTIYF	TGTGCCAGCAGCTTAGCCAGGGGCTCTGGAAACACCATATATTTT
-	TRBV5-8	-	TRBJ2-7	CASSLDDGESYEQYF	TGTGCCAGCAGCTTGGATGACGGGGAGTCCTACGAGCAGTACTTC
-	TRBV4-3	-	TRBJ2-1	CASSQDRRTATHEQFF	TGCGCCAGCAGCCAAGATCGCAGGACCGCGACCCATGAGCAGTTCTTC
-	TRBV20-1	-	TRBJ2-2	CSALGGGELFF	TGCAGTGCCCTGGGAGGCGGGGAGCTGTTTTTT
-	TRBV5-1	-	TRBJ2-7	CASSPHPADYEQYF	TGCGCCAGCAGCCCCCACCCTGCCGATTACGAGCAGTACTTC
-	TRBV7-9	-	TRBJ2-7	CASSFSAGAPYEQYF	TGTGCCAGCAGCTTTTCAGCGGGTGCACCCTACGAGCAGTACTTC
once	TRBV28	-	TRBJ1-2	CASSLVITYGYTF	TGTGCCAGCAGTTTAGTAATAACCTATGGCTACACCTTC